The source of this T cell receptor (beta chain) is a study of OX40 agonist ivuxolimab in advanced cancers. Study-level background: Three patients responded partially, comprising one with hepatocellular carcinoma and two with cutaneous melanoma.

Assay used: immunoSEQ multiplex PCR; TCRdb lists only in-frame clones, some missing. The sample lists tens of thousands of clones, approximately 90% occurring once. The V and J ends lost 2 bases and 8 bases respectively, with 9 bases between them. The CDR3 is 12 residues long. The germline gives CDR1 MGHRA, CDR2 YSYEKL. Samples were taken at baseline and on day 1 of cycles 4 and 7. This clonotype was obtained from an adult with an advanced solid tumor such as melanoma, head and neck, liver or kidney cancer. The rearrangement joins TRBV4-1 to TRBJ1-2; D unclear. Sequencing was performed on CD4+ or CD8+ T cells sorted from blood, taken in a trial of the OX40 agonist ivuxolimab. CDR3: CASSQRTGGYTF. The DNA for the CDR3 is TGCGCCAGCAGCCAAAGAACCGGGGGCTACACCTTC.